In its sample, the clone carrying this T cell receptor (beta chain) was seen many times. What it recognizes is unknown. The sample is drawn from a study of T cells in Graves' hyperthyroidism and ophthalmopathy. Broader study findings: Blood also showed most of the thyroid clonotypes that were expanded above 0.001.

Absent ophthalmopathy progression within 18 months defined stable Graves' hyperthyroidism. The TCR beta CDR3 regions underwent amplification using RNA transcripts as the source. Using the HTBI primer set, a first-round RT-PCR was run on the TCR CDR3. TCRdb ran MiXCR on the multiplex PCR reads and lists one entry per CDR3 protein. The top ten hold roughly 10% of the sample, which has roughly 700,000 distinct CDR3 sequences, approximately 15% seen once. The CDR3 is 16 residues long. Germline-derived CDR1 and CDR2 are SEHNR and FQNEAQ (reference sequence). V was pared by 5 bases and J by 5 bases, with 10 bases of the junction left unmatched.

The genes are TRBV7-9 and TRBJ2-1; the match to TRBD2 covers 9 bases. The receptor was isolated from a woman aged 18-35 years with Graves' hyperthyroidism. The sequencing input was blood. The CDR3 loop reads CASSISGTSYDNEQFF. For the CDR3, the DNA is TGTGCCAGCAGCATTTCCGGGACTAGCTATGACAATGAGCAGTTCTTC. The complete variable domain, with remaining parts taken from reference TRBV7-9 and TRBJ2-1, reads DTGVSQNPRHKITKRGQNVTFRCDPISEHNRLYWYRQTLGQGPEFLTYFQNEAQLEKSRLLSDRFSAERPKGSFSTLEIQRTEQGDSAMYLCASSISGTSYDNEQFFGPGTRLTVL.